This TCR beta chain was sequenced for a study of blood T cell repertoires in COVID-19. Study as a whole: The United States, Italy and Spain supplied acute and convalescent COVID-19 samples. PBMCs, B-cell-depleted T cells, or T cells were the source of the cDNA or gDNA that made up the material.

This clone has a count of ten or more. Within the sample, other DNA sequences also encode this same CDR3. CDR1 is SNHLY, CDR2 FYNNEI, per germline. The V end lost 4 bases, the J end lost 5 bases, and 11 bases lay between the germline ends. The CDR3 totals 14 residues. A Seattle source enrolled patients during active infection and followed them longitudinally. Original analysis: Using reference gene primer amplification, nucleated cell counts were estimated. Using immunoSEQ multiplex PCR, the repertoire was profiled, and TCRdb retains in-frame clones only, with some absent. That table furnishes V, J and clone size, whereas the DNA furnished D and trimming. The table shows around 210,000 clones, with approximately 85% occurring only once.

The sequence derives from a man in his fifties with COVID-19, enrolled during active disease. Sample: peripheral blood. The chain couples TRBV2 to TRBJ1-4, with a tentative D call TRBD1 (6 bases). The DNA for the CDR3 is TGTGCCAGCAGTGCGGGGGGGACAAATGAAAAACTGTTTTTT. Amino acid sequence: CASSAGGTNEKLFF.